The present T cell receptor (beta chain) was sequenced within a study of graft-versus-host responses after intestinal transplantation. Study context: Recipients received multivisceral, liver-intestinal, or isolated intestinal transplants. Induction with anti-thymocyte globulin, then tacrolimus and steroids for around three years, was given to all recipients.

Trimming removed 2 bases from V and 3 bases from J, with 8 bases in between. The CDR3 is 14 residues long. Germline V gene data show CDR1 as MNHEY and CDR2 as SVGAGI. Study-level results: Recipient marrow held GvH clones, some first seen in ileum or blood.

Data came from immunoSEQ multiplex PCR; TCRdb stores just in-frame clones and leaves some out. The sample consists of approximately 79,000 clones, about four fifths of them appearing once. Regarding this clone: The antigen is unknown.

The chain uses TRBV6-5 and TRBJ2-1, with D uncertain. This TCR came from a human donor who received an intestinal transplant. The source was unstimulated CD4+ T cells sorted from spleen or lymph node cells, collected before intestinal transplant. CDR3 in amino acids: CASSYEAYYNEQFF. CDR3 nucleotides: TGTGCCAGCAGTTACGAGGCGTACTACAATGAGCAGTTCTTC.